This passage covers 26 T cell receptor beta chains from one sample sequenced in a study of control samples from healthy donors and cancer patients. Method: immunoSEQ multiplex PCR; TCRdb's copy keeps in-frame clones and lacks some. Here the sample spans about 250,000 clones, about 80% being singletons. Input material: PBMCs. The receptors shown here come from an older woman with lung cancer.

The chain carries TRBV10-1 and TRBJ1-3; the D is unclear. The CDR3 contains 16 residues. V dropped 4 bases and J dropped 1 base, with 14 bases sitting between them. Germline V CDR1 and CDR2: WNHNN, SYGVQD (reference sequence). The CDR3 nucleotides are TGCGCCAGCAGTGTGTTGAAAAGTCCTTCTGGAAACACCATATATTTT. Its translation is CASSVLKSPSGNTIYF.

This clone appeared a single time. The DNA for the CDR3 is TGTGCCAGCAGCTTAGTAGGGGGATCCTCCGTGGAGCAGTACTTC. Its translation is CASSLVGGSSVEQYF. The J gene is TRBJ2-7, the V gene TRBV7-8; tentative D call: TRBD1 (6 bases). V lost 1 base to trimming and J lost 7 bases, with 17 bases between them. CDR3 length: 15 amino acids. Looked up from germline, CDR1 is SGHVS and CDR2 is FQNEAQ.

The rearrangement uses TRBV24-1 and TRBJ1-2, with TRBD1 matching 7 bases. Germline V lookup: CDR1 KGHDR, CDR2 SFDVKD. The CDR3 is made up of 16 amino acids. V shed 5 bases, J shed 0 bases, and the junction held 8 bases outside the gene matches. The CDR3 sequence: CATSAVLQGTNYGYTF. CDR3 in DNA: TGTGCCACCAGTGCTGTCTTACAGGGGACTAACTATGGCTACACCTTC.

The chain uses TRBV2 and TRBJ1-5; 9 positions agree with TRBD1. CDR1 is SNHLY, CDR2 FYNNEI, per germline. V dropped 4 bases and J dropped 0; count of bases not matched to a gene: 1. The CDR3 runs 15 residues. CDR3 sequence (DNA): TGTGCCAGCAGTGTACAGGGGGCTAGCAATCAGCCCCAGCATTTT. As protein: CASSVQGASNQPQHF.

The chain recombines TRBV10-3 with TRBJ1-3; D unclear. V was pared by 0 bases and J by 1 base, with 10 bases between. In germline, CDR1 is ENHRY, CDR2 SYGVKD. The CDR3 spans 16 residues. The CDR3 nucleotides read TGTGCCATCAGTGAGTCGACGGGGTGGTCTGGAAACACCATATATTTT. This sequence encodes CAISESTGWSGNTIYF.

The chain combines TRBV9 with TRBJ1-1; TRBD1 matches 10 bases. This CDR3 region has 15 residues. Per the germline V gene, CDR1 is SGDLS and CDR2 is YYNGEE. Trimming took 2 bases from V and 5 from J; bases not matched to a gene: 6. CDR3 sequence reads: CASSVGTGDGTEAFF. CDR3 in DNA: TGTGCCAGCAGCGTCGGGACAGGGGATGGTACTGAAGCTTTCTTT.

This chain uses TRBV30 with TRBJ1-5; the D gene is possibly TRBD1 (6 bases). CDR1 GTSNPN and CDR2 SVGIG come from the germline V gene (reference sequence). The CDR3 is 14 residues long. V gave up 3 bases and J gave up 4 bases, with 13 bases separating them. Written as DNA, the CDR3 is TGTGCCTGGAGGGGCTGGACAGCTAATCAGCCCCAGCATTTT. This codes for CAWRGWTANQPQHF.

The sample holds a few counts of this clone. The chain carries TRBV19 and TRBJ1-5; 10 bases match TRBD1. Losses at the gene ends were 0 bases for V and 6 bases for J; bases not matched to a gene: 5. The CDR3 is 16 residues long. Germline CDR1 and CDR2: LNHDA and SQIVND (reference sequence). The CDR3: CASSIEGTGVGQPQHF. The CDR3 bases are TGTGCCAGTAGTATAGAAGGGACAGGGGTTGGTCAGCCCCAGCATTTT.

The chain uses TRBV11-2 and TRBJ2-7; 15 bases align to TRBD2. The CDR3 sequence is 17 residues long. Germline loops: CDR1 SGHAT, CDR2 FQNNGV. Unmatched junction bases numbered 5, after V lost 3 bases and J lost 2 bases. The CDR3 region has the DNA TGTGCCAGCAGCTTGCCGGGACTAGCGGGGGGAGCCTACGAGCAGTACTTC. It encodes CASSLPGLAGGAYEQYF.

The CDR3, as DNA: TGTGCCAGCACCCCAAGGGAAACCTCACCCCTCCACTTT. Translating gives CASTPRETSPLHF. The rearrangement uses TRBV7-6 and TRBJ1-6; D gene unclear. The germline V gene has CDR1 SGHVS and CDR2 FNYEAQ. Between the trimmed V and J ends, which lost 7 bases and 10 bases, there was a span of 14 bases. This CDR3 comprises 13 residues.

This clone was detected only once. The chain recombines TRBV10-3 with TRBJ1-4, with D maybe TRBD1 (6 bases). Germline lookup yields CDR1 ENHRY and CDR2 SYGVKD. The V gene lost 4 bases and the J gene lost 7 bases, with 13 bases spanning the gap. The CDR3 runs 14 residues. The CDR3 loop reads CAISGSDSGEKLFF. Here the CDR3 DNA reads TGTGCCATCAGTGGTTCGGACAGCGGTGAAAAACTGTTTTTT.

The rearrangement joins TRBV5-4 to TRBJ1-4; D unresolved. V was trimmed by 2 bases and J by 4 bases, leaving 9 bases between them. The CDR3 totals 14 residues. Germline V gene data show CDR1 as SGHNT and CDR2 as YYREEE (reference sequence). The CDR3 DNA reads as TGTGCCAGCAGCTTCGAGGAAAATAATGAAAAACTGTTTTTT. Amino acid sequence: CASSFEENNEKLFF.

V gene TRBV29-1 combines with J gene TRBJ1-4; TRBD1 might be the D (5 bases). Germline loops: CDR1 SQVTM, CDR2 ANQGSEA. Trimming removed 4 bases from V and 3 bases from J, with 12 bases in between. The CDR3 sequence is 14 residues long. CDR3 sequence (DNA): TGCAGCGTTGGGTGGGGCACGGCTAATGAAAAACTGTTTTTT. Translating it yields CSVGWGTANEKLFF.

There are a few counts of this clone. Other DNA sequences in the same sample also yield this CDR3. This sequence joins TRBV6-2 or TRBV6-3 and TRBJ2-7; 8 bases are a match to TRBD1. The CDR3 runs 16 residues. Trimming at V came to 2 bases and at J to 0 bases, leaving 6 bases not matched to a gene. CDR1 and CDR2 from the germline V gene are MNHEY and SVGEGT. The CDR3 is CASSYGGQGHSYEQYF. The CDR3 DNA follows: TGTGCCAGCAGTTACGGAGGACAGGGTCACTCCTACGAGCAGTACTTC.

The chain's CDR3 is CASLVYNSPLHF. CDR3 coding DNA: TGTGCCAGCCTGGTCTATAATTCACCCCTCCACTTT. V gene TRBV6-5 combines with J gene TRBJ1-6; D is uncertain. V lost 8 bases and J 3 bases, leaving 5 bases between the germline ends. Germline CDR1 reads MNHEY; CDR2 reads SVGAGI. CDR3 length equals 12 residues.

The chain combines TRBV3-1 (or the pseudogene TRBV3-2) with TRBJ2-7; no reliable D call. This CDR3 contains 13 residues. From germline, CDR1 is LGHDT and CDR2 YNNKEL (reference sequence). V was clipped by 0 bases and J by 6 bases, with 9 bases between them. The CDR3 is CASSQEWASEQYF. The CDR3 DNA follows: TGTGCCAGCAGCCAAGAATGGGCCTCCGAGCAGTACTTC.

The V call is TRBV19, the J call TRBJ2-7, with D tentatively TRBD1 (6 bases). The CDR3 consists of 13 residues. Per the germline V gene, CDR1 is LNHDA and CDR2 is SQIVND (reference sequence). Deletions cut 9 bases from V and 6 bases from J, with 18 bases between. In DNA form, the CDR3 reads TGTGCCAGCCGGGACACACGTCAGGGCGAGCAGTACTTC. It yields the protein CASRDTRQGEQYF.

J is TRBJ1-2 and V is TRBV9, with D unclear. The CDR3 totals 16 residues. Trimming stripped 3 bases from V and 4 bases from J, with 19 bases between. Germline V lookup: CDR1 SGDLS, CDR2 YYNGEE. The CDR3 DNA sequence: TGTGCCAGCAGCGGAGGAGTAGCGGGAGCTGGCTATGGCTACACCTTC. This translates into CASSGGVAGAGYGYTF.

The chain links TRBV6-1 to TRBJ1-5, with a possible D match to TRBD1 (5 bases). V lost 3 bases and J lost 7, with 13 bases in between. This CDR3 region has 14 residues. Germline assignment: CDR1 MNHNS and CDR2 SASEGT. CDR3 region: CASSDGGRWQPQHF. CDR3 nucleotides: TGTGCCAGCAGTGATGGGGGGAGATGGCAGCCCCAGCATTTT.

The DNA of the CDR3 is TGTGCCAGCAGCATAAGCGGAGGACCTGGGGAGACCCAGTACTTC. Translation: CASSISGGPGETQYF. The chain couples TRBV7-9 to TRBJ2-5; TRBD2 is a possible D gene (5 bases). CDR1 SEHNR and CDR2 FQNEAQ come from the germline V gene (reference sequence). CDR3 size: 15 residues. Deletions cut 5 bases from V and 5 bases from J, with 18 bases between.

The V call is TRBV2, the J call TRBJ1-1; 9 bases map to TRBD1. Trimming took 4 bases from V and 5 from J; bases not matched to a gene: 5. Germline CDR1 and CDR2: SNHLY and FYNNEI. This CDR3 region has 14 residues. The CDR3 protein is CASSVQGAITEAFF. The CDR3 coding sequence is TGTGCCAGCAGTGTACAGGGGGCTATTACTGAAGCTTTCTTT.

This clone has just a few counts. The CDR3 here is CASSVVGEEDTQYF. Here the CDR3 DNA reads TGTGCCAGCAGCGTAGTCGGGGAAGAAGATACGCAGTATTTT. The chain uses TRBV9 and TRBJ2-3, with D perhaps matching TRBD2 (5 bases). The V gene's germline CDR1 is SGDLS and CDR2 YYNGEE. The CDR3 consists of 14 residues. Trimming took off 0 bases at V and 5 bases at J, with 10 bases between the two ends.

The CDR3 spells CASSLGSREGEQFF. In DNA form, the CDR3 reads TGTGCCAGCAGCCTAGGGAGTCGGGAGGGTGAGCAGTTCTTC. This chain uses TRBV11-2 with TRBJ2-1; the match to TRBD2 covers 8 bases. V lost 5 bases, J lost 9 bases, and 9 bases stayed unmatched. There are 14 residues in the CDR3. Germline lookup yields CDR1 SGHAT and CDR2 FQNNGV.

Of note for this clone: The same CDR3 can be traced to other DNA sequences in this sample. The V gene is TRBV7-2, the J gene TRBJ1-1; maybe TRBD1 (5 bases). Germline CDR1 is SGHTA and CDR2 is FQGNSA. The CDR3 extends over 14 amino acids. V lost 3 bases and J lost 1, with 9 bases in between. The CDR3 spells CASSFPGRNTEAFF. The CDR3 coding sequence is TGTGCCAGCAGCTTCCCAGGGCGGAACACTGAAGCTTTCTTT.

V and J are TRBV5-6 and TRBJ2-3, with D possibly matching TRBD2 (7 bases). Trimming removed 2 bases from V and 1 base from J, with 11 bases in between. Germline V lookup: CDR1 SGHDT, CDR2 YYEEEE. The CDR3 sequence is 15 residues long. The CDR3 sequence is CASSFAGARTDTQYF. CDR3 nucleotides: TGTGCCAGCAGCTTTGCGGGGGCGCGCACAGATACGCAGTATTTT.

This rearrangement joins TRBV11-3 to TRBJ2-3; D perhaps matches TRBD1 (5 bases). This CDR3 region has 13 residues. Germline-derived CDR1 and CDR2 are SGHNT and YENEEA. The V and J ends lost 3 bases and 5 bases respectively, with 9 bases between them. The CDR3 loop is CASSFSREDTQYF. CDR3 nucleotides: TGTGCCAGCAGCTTTTCCAGGGAAGATACGCAGTATTTT.